Sequencing of this TCR beta chain was carried out in a study of T-cell reconstitution after alpha-beta-depleted transplantation in children. Study outcomes and limitations: At around two months after transplant, the alpha-beta T cells were reportedly derived from several hundred expanded clones that came from non-depleted graft cells. The study traced high day-60 TCRbeta diversity in some patients to surviving recipient T cells and thymic progenitors.

This CDR3 is built from 15 residues. The germline V gene encodes CDR1 LNHNV and CDR2 YYDKDF (reference sequence). Trimming removed 0 bases from V and 4 bases from J, with 11 bases in between. About this clonotype: Its target is not known.

The library targeted TCRbeta and was prepared with unique molecular identifiers. TCRdb ran MiXCR on the PCR reads and lists one entry per CDR3 protein. This sample carries approximately 980,000 distinct CDR3 sequences, roughly 29% of them seen once, and the ten largest clones take about 28%. This receptor was obtained from a boy under two years old who had a stem cell transplant for SCID, so the T cells may come from the graft donor. This sequence joins TRBV15 and TRBJ2-3; D remains unclear. The sample was PBMCs, mostly from graft donor cells, taken 360 days after TCRalphabeta/CD19-depleted stem cell transplant. CDR3 region: CATSREPGPSDTQYF. In DNA form, the CDR3 reads TGTGCCACCAGCAGAGAACCCGGACCCTCAGATACGCAGTATTTT.